This TCR beta chain derives from a study of T cells after yellow fever vaccination. The CDR3 runs to 9 residues. CDR1 DFQATT and CDR2 SNEGSKA come from the germline V gene (reference sequence). TCRdb processed the 5' RACE reads anew with MiXCR; each CDR3 protein has one entry. The table includes 620,000 or so distinct CDR3 sequences, about a sixth detected once. The specimen comprised PBMCs, sampled about 5 days after the first yellow fever vaccination. The chain links TRBV20-1 to TRBJ1-3; no reliable D call. This sequence was found in a young man who received the YFV17D yellow fever vaccine. The CDR3 region has the DNA TGCGACTCTGGAAACACCATATATTTT. It encodes CDSGNTIYF.